This TCR beta chain was identified in a study of shared clonotypes between healthy human individuals. Study observations and caveats: In contrast to clonotypes shared by all four donors, non-shared clonotypes had lower generation probabilities. Donors were few, which limited the genetic and exposure-history diversity represented.

V lost 1 base, J lost 3 bases, and 4 bases lay in between. Germline loops: CDR1 SEHNR, CDR2 FQNEAQ (reference sequence). The CDR3 runs to 13 residues. Authors' methods: Filtering differed for immunoSEQ, which gave only junction sequences without quality scores. Some clones are missing from TCRdb's copy, which holds only in-frame ones; the method was immunoSEQ multiplex PCR. The D gene and trimming were derived from the DNA, and the V and J assignments and clone size from that table. The table has about 380,000 clones, 95% to 97% seen once. CD8 memory merged CD45RO+ with CCR7-negative CD45RA+ TemRA cells. This clone has just a few counts. The antigen remains undetermined. The sample contains more than one DNA sequence encoding this CDR3.

The chain joins TRBV7-9 to TRBJ1-5; no firm D call. The sample taken for sequencing was memory CD8+ T cells sorted from blood. Described subset: CD45RO+ cells pooled with CCR7-negative TemRA cells. The TCR was taken from a man aged 25-45 years in good health. This CDR3 reads CASSLGLNQPQHF. DNA for the CDR3: TGTGCCAGCAGCTTAGGTCTCAATCAGCCCCAGCATTTT.